A selection of T cell receptor beta chains follows, all from one sample in a study of cytomegalovirus exposure and HLA in healthy donors. Clones were sequenced by immunoSEQ multiplex PCR, and TCRdb holds only the in-frame ones, with some missing. The sample consists of 150,000 to 200,000 clones, more than 70% of them appearing once. The sample was PBMCs. These receptors were taken from a woman aged 40 to 50 in good health and CMV-seropositive. CDR3s leave out the opening cysteine and the closing phenylalanine or tryptophan.

cdr3_aa	v_call	j_call
ASSPLAPAKNIQY	TRBV2	TRBJ2-4
ASSVDTQTQY	TRBV5-4	TRBJ2-5
ASSRGLAGSTDTQY	TRBV5-1	TRBJ2-3
ASSFPPGTGGADYGYT	TRBV5-6	TRBJ1-2
ASSLWGTAYSNQPQH	TRBV28	TRBJ1-5
ASSSAGGMPHEQY	TRBV7-2	TRBJ2-7
ASSPRGVALAGYNEQF	TRBV19	TRBJ2-1
ASSYPPPAEAF	TRBV6-5	TRBJ1-1
ASSPEYTGDGYT	TRBV2	TRBJ1-2
TGSQDLGGADTGELF	TRBV1	TRBJ2-2
ASSYRGLDQPQH	TRBV6-6	TRBJ1-5
ASSAGNLYEQY	TRBV7-9	TRBJ2-7
ASSPGTSGIRGNEQF	TRBV13	TRBJ2-1
ASSFQADTQY	TRBV11-2	TRBJ2-3
SVAVSGGNNEQF	TRBV29-1	TRBJ2-1
AWSLGSGGQPQH	TRBV30	TRBJ1-5
ASSPPGGKIHEQY	TRBV7-8	TRBJ2-7
ASSLQALTEAF	TRBV4-2	TRBJ1-1
ASSQEWGQFIPNYGYT	TRBV4-1	TRBJ1-2
ASRESGEQF	TRBV2	TRBJ2-1
ASRGTGLGVEQY	TRBV14	TRBJ2-7
AIPGSGSGGEQY	TRBV28	TRBJ2-7
ASSTINYGYT	TRBV28	TRBJ1-2
ASSTRLAVYQETQY	TRBV28	TRBJ2-5
ASSLAPSYEQY	TRBV5-1	TRBJ2-7
ASSIRYSYGTDTQY	TRBV19	TRBJ2-3
ASTPQGGLYSYEQY	TRBV2	TRBJ2-7
ASSLNRGGGYT	TRBV5-4	TRBJ1-2
ASSLGRYTDTQY	TRBV7-9	TRBJ2-3